The 6 T cell receptor beta chains given below trace back to one sample, sequenced in a study of blood T cell repertoires in COVID-19. TCRdb's copy holds only in-frame clones and misses some; the assay was immunoSEQ multiplex PCR. Here the sample spans some 94,000 clones, 84% being singletons. The specimen sequenced was peripheral blood. These receptors all come from a man between 70 and 80 years old with active or convalescent COVID-19.

V is TRBV28 and J is TRBJ1-2; D remains ambiguous. The CDR3 is made up of 16 amino acids. CDR1 is MDHEN and CDR2 is SYDVKM in the germline V gene. V was trimmed by 5 bases and J by 3 bases, leaving 19 bases between them. CDR3 sequence: CASSPSGFQKDYGYTF. CDR3 bases: TGTGCCAGCAGTCCTTCCGGGTTCCAAAAAGACTATGGCTACACCTTC.

The chain carries TRBV12-3 or TRBV12-4 and TRBJ1-6; no definite D call. The CDR3 runs to 13 residues. V was pared by 2 bases and J by 9 bases, with 8 bases between. The DNA of the CDR3 is TGTGCCAGCAGTTTATTAGTCGGTTCACCCCTCCACTTT. Translated: CASSLLVGSPLHF.

The V gene is TRBV5-1, the J gene TRBJ2-7; 11 positions agree with TRBD2. The CDR3 is made up of 17 amino acids. Germline V lookup: CDR1 SGHRS, CDR2 YFSETQ. Germline trimming cut 2 bases from V and 3 bases from J; bases unmatched to any gene: 10. CDR3 bases: TGCGCCAGCAGCTTTCGTATGGGACTAGCGGACAACTACGAGCAGTACTTC. Translating gives CASSFRMGLADNYEQYF.

The chain has TRBV9 and TRBJ2-3; 8 bases map to TRBD2. The CDR3 contains 16 residues. Germline loops: CDR1 SGDLS, CDR2 YYNGEE. Trimming cost V 3 bases and J 1 base; bases outside gene matches: 7. The CDR3 protein is CASSALGRGGTDTQYF. As DNA, the CDR3 is TGTGCCAGCAGCGCCCTCGGGCGGGGGGGCACAGATACGCAGTATTTT.

The rearrangement joins TRBV19 to TRBJ1-5; D is undetermined. V gave up 2 bases and J gave up 4 bases, with 3 bases separating them. Germline V CDR1 and CDR2: LNHDA, SQIVND (reference sequence). The CDR3 spans 12 residues. CDR3 sequence reads: CASSIINQPQHF. DNA of the CDR3: TGTGCCAGTAGTATAATAAATCAGCCCCAGCATTTT.

V gene TRBV5-1 combines with J gene TRBJ2-1; TRBD2 is a possible D gene (5 bases). This CDR3 has 14 amino acids. CDR1 and CDR2 (germline): SGHRS, YFSETQ. V was pared by 3 bases and J by 4 bases, with 11 bases between. The CDR3 reads CASSYTAAYNEQFF. The CDR3 DNA is TGCGCCAGCAGCTATACAGCGGCGTACAATGAGCAGTTCTTC.